Shown below are 26 T cell receptor beta chains from a single sample sequenced in a study of long-term antiretroviral therapy in people with HIV. This was the immunoSEQ v3.0 assay at survey level. Profiled with immunoSEQ multiplex PCR; TCRdb holds only in-frame clones, not every one. The repertoire includes approximately 19,000 clones, roughly 87% of them detected once, and 4.1% sits in the top ten. The input for sequencing was unsorted PBMCs, taken 2.1 years after starting antiretroviral therapy. Source of these receptors: a man aged 18 to 30 with HIV.

This clone was seen a single time. The chain is built from TRBV18 and TRBJ2-5, with a weak D call TRBD2 (6 bases). V lost 3 bases, J lost 5 bases, and 19 bases lay in between. The CDR3 runs 16 residues. Germline CDR1 is KGHSH and CDR2 is LQKENI. CDR3 protein: CASSPPSRGMSETQYF. The CDR3 nucleotides read TGTGCCAGCTCACCTCCAAGTCGGGGGATGAGCGAGACCCAGTACTTC.

A few counts support this clone. This chain connects TRBV7-2 to TRBJ2-7; 8 nucleotides agree with TRBD2. The trim removed 3 bases at V and 0 bases at J, leaving 10 bases unmatched. The CDR3 totals 17 residues. The germline V gene has CDR1 SGHTA and CDR2 FQGNSA. As DNA, the CDR3 is TGTGCCAGCAGCTTTAGCGGGGTAGCCCTATCCTCCTACGAGCAGTACTTC. Translation: CASSFSGVALSSYEQYF.

CDR3 nucleotides: TGCAGCGTTGACGGGGGGCTGACGAACACTGAAGCTTTCTTT. It specifies CSVDGGLTNTEAFF. The V gene is TRBV29-1, the J gene TRBJ1-1; maybe TRBD1 (6 bases). V lost 3 bases and J lost 1, with 12 bases in between. This CDR3 comprises 14 residues. Germline CDR1 SQVTM, CDR2 ANQGSEA.

This chain joins TRBV6-5 and TRBJ1-1; no definite D call. Deletions cut 3 bases from V and 7 bases from J, with 3 bases between. Germline CDR1 MNHEY, CDR2 SVGAGI. The CDR3 length is 10 residues. The CDR3, as DNA: TGTGCCAGCAGTTATTATGAAGCTTTCTTT. This encodes CASSYYEAFF.

This chain links TRBV7-2 with TRBJ2-7; 12 bases are a match to TRBD1. The germline V gene encodes CDR1 SGHTA and CDR2 FQGNSA. V lost 2 bases to trimming and J lost 5 bases; unmatched junction nucleotides: 7. The CDR3 runs 16 residues. The DNA for the CDR3 is TGTGCCAGCAGCTTACAGACCGGGACAGGGGGCCACGAGCAGTACTTC. Translation gives CASSLQTGTGGHEQYF.

The rearrangement joins TRBV19 to TRBJ2-7; D ambiguous. Deletions cut 8 bases from V and 7 bases from J, with 12 bases between. The CDR3 covers 11 residues. The germline V gene has CDR1 LNHDA and CDR2 SQIVND (reference sequence). CDR3 in DNA: TGTGCCAGTCAACATGGTACGGAGCAGTACTTC. Its protein is CASQHGTEQYF.

The J gene is TRBJ2-5, the V gene TRBV6-6, with a tentative D call TRBD1 (7 bases). The CDR3 is 15 residues long. Trimming took 2 bases from V and 5 from J, leaving 15 bases between them. Germline CDR1 is MNHNY and CDR2 is SVGAGI (reference sequence). The CDR3 DNA is TGTGCCAGCAGTTACGCCCAGGGGGGTTTGGAGACCCAGTACTTC. It codes for CASSYAQGGLETQYF.

This chain uses TRBV16 with TRBJ1-3; D is ambiguous. CDR1 and CDR2 from the germline V gene are KGHSY and FQNENV. The V end was cut by 0 bases, the J end by 8 bases, with 5 bases between. CDR3 length: 12 amino acids. CDR3 DNA sequence: TGTGCCAGCAGCCAATCGAAAGACACCATATATTTT. It yields the protein CASSQSKDTIYF.

The V call is TRBV5-5, the J call TRBJ2-7, with 8 nucleotides matching TRBD1. J was trimmed by 2 bases and V by 4 bases; bases with no gene match: 5. CDR3 length: 14 amino acids. The germline V gene has CDR1 SGHKS and CDR2 YYEKEE (reference sequence). The CDR3 nucleotides read TGTGCCAGCAGCCCGCCGGGACAGGCCTACGAGCAGTACTTC. This sequence encodes CASSPPGQAYEQYF. The full variable domain, its missing parts supplied by reference TRBV5-5 and TRBJ2-7, is DAGVTQSPTHLIKTRGQQVTLRCSPISGHKSVSWYQQVLGQGPQFIFQYYEKEERGRGNFPDRFSARQFPNYSSELNVNALLLGDSALYLCASSPPGQAYEQYFGPGTRLTVT.

The chain couples TRBV4-1 to TRBJ1-3, with D unclear. Germline V gene lookup returns CDR1 MGHRA and CDR2 YSYEKL. The CDR3 extends over 14 amino acids. Trimming stripped 1 base from V and 4 bases from J, with 8 bases between. This chain's CDR3 is CASSQGGLGNTIYF. The CDR3 DNA is TGCGCCAGCAGCCAAGGAGGTTTAGGAAACACCATATATTTT.

The chain joins TRBV6-1 to TRBJ1-3; TRBD1 matches 11 bases. V was pared by 7 bases and J by 8 bases, with 10 bases of the junction left unmatched. This CDR3 contains 15 residues. CDR1 and CDR2 from the germline V gene are MNHNS and SASEGT. CDR3 sequence reads: CASTPRDRGSHTIYF. CDR3 coding DNA: TGTGCCAGCACCCCCCGGGACAGGGGGAGCCACACCATATATTTT.

The rearrangement joins TRBV5-6 to TRBJ1-1; D is ambiguous. Germline V lookup: CDR1 SGHDT, CDR2 YYEEEE. This CDR3 contains 14 residues. V lost 0 bases, J lost 7 bases, and 13 bases lay in between. CDR3 residues: CASSLEAQAIEAFF. DNA of the CDR3: TGTGCCAGCAGCTTGGAGGCCCAGGCGATTGAAGCTTTCTTT.

The CDR3 here is CASSASSGKINEQFF. The CDR3 nucleotides are TGTGCCAGCAGTGCGAGTAGCGGGAAAATAAATGAGCAGTTCTTC. V gene TRBV2 combines with J gene TRBJ2-1; 8 positions match TRBD2. Per germline, CDR1 SNHLY and CDR2 FYNNEI. There are 15 residues in the CDR3. The junction had 9 bases not matched to a gene; V was cut back by 4 bases and J by 7 bases.

The CDR3 here is CASQGANEKLFF. As DNA, the CDR3 is TGTGCCAGCCAGGGTGCTAATGAAAAACTGTTTTTT. The chain uses TRBV2 and TRBJ1-4, with D perhaps matching TRBD1 (5 bases). V was clipped by 8 bases and J by 3 bases, with 7 bases between them. The germline CDR1 and CDR2 sequences are SNHLY and FYNNEI. This CDR3 comprises 12 residues.

The chain recombines TRBV30 with TRBJ2-1; 8 bases match TRBD1. The CDR3 has 15 amino acids. Germline lookup yields CDR1 GTSNPN and CDR2 SVGIG (reference sequence). V dropped 3 bases and J dropped 4; count of bases not matched to a gene: 8. Here the CDR3 reads CAWRPPGTGYNEQFF. CDR3 DNA: TGTGCCTGGAGACCCCCCGGGACAGGATACAATGAGCAGTTCTTC.

This chain joins TRBV19 and TRBJ1-1; possibly TRBD1 for D (6 bases). The CDR3 totals 14 residues. Germline-derived CDR1 and CDR2 are LNHDA and SQIVND (reference sequence). With 7 bases removed from V and 5 bases from J, the gap between germline ends came to 17 bases. The CDR3 sequence: CASNTGLLGTEAFF. The CDR3 DNA reads as TGTGCCAGTAACACAGGGCTTCTGGGGACTGAAGCTTTCTTT. Full variable domain (outside the CDR3, taken from reference TRBV19 and TRBJ1-1): DGGITQSPKYLFRKEGQNVTLSCEQNLNHDAMYWYRQDPGQGLRLIYYSQIVNDFQKGDIAEGYSVSREKKESFPLTVTSAQKNPTAFYLCASNTGLLGTEAFFGQGTRLTVV.

This clone came up a few times. The chain recombines TRBV15 with TRBJ2-7; D unresolved. Per the germline V gene, CDR1 is LNHNV and CDR2 is YYDKDF (reference sequence). This CDR3 is built from 13 residues. The V and J ends lost 3 bases and 4 bases respectively, with 10 bases between them. The CDR3, as DNA: TGTGCCACCAGCAGCGGTGAGGAATACGAGCAGTACTTC. Amino acid sequence: CATSSGEEYEQYF.

The rearrangement joins TRBV19 to TRBJ1-3, with 10 bases aligning to TRBD1. In germline, CDR1 is LNHDA, CDR2 SQIVND (reference sequence). CDR3 size: 16 residues. V lost 8 bases and J lost 3; bases outside the gene matches: 10. CDR3 DNA sequence: TGTGCCAGTCGAGACAGGGGGCTAACTTATGGAAACACCATATATTTT. It is translated as CASRDRGLTYGNTIYF.

This chain uses TRBV9 with TRBJ1-5, with D unclear. CDR1 SGDLS and CDR2 YYNGEE come from the germline V gene. Trimming left V 4 bases short and J 2 bases short, with 31 bases between. This CDR3 is 21 amino acids long. The CDR3 DNA sequence: TGTGCCAGCAGCTGCGATAGCGCTGACTCTCTAATGGCTTCGGGCAATCAGCCCCAGCATTTT. Translated, it gives CASSCDSADSLMASGNQPQHF.

This clone was recorded once. This chain joins TRBV30 and TRBJ1-1; 9 bases are shared with TRBD1. Germline values: CDR1 GTSNPN, CDR2 SVGIG (reference sequence). CDR3 length equals 15 residues. V gave up 1 base and J gave up 4 bases; unmatched junction bases: 7. CDR3 DNA sequence: TGTGCCTGGAGTGCCTTGGGGGACAGGGTCACTGAAGCTTTCTTT. Its protein is CAWSALGDRVTEAFF.

This chain links TRBV4-3 with TRBJ1-2, with D possibly matching TRBD1 (5 bases). Germline V lookup: CDR1 LGHNA, CDR2 YSLEER. V shed 6 bases and J shed 2 bases, with 13 bases lying between them. The CDR3 is 14 amino acids. Written as DNA, the CDR3 is TGCGCCAGCAGTCCCTTCACAGGAAACTATGGCTACACCTTC. As protein: CASSPFTGNYGYTF.

V is TRBV6-1 and J is TRBJ1-5; D is perhaps TRBD1 (6 bases). V lost 7 bases, J lost 4 bases, and 17 bases lay in between. CDR1 MNHNS and CDR2 SASEGT come from the germline V gene. The CDR3 totals 15 residues. The CDR3 region is CASTEARGGNQPQHF. The DNA of the CDR3 is TGTGCCAGCACCGAAGCCAGGGGTGGGAATCAGCCCCAGCATTTT.

CDR3 in DNA: TGTGCCTCATCGACAGGGACGGGTCAGCCCCAGCATTTT. This encodes CASSTGTGQPQHF. This rearrangement joins TRBV30 to TRBJ1-5; 7 nucleotides agree with TRBD1. The CDR3 sequence is 13 residues long. Germline lookup yields CDR1 GTSNPN and CDR2 SVGIG (reference sequence). Unmatched junction bases numbered 9, after V lost 7 bases and J lost 6 bases. The whole variable domain, remainder taken from reference TRBV30 and TRBJ1-5, is SQTIHQWPATLVQPVGSPLSLECTVEGTSNPNLYWYRQAAGRGLQLLFYSVGIGQISSEVPQNLSASRPQDRQFILSSKKLLLSDSGFYLCASSTGTGQPQHFGDGTRLSIL.

The chain links TRBV19 to TRBJ1-1, with 7 nucleotides matching TRBD1. Germline CDR1 is LNHDA and CDR2 is SQIVND (reference sequence). This CDR3 spans 14 amino acids. The V and J ends lost 6 bases and 4 bases, in that order; junction bases with no gene match: 8. The CDR3 region has the DNA TGTGCCAGTAGACCACAGGGGTCGGGCACTGAAGCTTTCTTT. Translated: CASRPQGSGTEAFF.

V is TRBV29-1 and J is TRBJ2-7; 11 bases fit TRBD1. J gave up 2 bases and V 4 bases, and 4 bases lay outside the gene matches. CDR3 length: 14 residues. Per the germline V gene, CDR1 is SQVTM and CDR2 is ANQGSEA. The CDR3: CSVAPGQGAYEQYF. The CDR3 coding sequence is TGCAGCGTTGCTCCGGGACAGGGGGCCTACGAGCAGTACTTC.

Of note for this clone: One end of the junction is discordant with germline, which a read error may explain. The identical CDR3 is also encoded by other nucleotide sequences in the sample. The CDR3 here is CASSPISLDRFFGELFF. CDR3 sequence (DNA): TGTGCCAGCTCACCGATCAGTCTGGACCGATTTTTCGGGGAGTTGTTTTTT. This chain links TRBV18 with TRBJ2-2, with D maybe TRBD2 (5 bases). CDR1 and CDR2 from the germline V gene are KGHSH and LQKENI. The CDR3 runs to 17 residues.